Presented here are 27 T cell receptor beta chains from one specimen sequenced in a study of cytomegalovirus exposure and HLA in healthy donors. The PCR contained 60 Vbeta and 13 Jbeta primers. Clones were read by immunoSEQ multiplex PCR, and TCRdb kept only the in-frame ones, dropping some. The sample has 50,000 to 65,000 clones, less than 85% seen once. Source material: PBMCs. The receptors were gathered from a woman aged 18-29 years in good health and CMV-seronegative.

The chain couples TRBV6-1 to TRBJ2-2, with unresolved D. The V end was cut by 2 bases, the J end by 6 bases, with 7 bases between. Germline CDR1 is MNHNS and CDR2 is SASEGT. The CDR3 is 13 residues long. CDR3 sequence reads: CASSELEAGELFF. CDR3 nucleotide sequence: TGTGCCAGCAGTGAACTCGAGGCCGGGGAGCTGTTTTTT.

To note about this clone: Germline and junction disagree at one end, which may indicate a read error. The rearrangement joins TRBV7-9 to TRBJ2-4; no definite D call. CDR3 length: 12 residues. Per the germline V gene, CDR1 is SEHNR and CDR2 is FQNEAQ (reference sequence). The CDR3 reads CASRPPENSQYF. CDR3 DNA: TGTGCCAGCAGACCGCCCGAAAACAGTCAGTACTTC.

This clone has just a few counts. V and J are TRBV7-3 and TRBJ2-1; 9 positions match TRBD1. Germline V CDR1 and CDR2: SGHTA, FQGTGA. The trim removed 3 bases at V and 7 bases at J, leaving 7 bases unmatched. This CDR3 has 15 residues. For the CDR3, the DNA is TGTGCCAGCAGCTTTGGGACAGGGTCGGGAAATGAGCAGTTCTTC. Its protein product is CASSFGTGSGNEQFF.

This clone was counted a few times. The CDR3 protein is CASSEGQDWDEKLFF. The DNA for the CDR3 is TGCGCCAGCAGCGAAGGACAGGATTGGGATGAAAAACTGTTTTTT. The chain links TRBV5-1 to TRBJ1-4, with 7 nucleotides matching TRBD1. Germline values: CDR1 SGHRS, CDR2 YFSETQ. This CDR3 is 15 amino acids long. V dropped 4 bases and J dropped 6; count of bases not matched to a gene: 9.

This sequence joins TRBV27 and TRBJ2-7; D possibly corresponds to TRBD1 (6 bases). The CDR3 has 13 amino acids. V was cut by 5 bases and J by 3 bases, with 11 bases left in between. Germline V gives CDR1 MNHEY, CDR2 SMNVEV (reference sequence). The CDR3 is CASSAYRVYEQYF. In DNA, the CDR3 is TGTGCCAGCAGTGCCTACAGGGTCTACGAGCAGTACTTC.

The CDR3 nucleotides are TGCAGCGTTGAAGAGGCGGGGGGGGGTGGGGGAGCTTTCTTT. Translated: CSVEEAGGGGGAFF. This chain uses TRBV29-1 with TRBJ1-1; TRBD1 is a possible D gene (5 bases). This CDR3 has 14 amino acids. Trimming pared 0 bases from V and 10 bases from J, leaving 18 bases between. From germline, CDR1 is SQVTM and CDR2 ANQGSEA.

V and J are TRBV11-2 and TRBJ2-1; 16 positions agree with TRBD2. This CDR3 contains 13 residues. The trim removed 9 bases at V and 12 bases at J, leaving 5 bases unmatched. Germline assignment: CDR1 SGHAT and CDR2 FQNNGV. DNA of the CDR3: TGTGCCAGTACCGGGACTAGCGGGAGGGTGCAGTTCTTC. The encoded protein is CASTGTSGRVQFF.

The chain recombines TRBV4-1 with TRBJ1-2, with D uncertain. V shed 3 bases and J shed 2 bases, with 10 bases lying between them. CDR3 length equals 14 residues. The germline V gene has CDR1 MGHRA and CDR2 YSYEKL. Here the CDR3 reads CASSHATENYGYTF. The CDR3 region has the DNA TGCGCCAGCAGCCATGCCACTGAAAACTATGGCTACACCTTC.

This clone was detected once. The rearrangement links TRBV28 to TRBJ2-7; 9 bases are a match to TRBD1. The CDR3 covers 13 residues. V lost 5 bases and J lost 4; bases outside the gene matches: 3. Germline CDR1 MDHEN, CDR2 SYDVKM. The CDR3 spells CASSPGQGYEQYF. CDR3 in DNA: TGTGCCAGCAGTCCGGGACAGGGATACGAGCAGTACTTC.

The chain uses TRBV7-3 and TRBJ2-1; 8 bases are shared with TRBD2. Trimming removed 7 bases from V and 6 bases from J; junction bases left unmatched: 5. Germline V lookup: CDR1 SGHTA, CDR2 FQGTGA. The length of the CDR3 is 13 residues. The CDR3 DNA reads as TGTGCCAGCACGACTAGCGCCTTCAATGAGCAGTTCTTC. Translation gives CASTTSAFNEQFF.

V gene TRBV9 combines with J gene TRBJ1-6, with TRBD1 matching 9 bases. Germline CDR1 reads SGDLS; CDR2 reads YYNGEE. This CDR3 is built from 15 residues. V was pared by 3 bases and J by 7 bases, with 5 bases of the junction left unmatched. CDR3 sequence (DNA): TGTGCCAGCAGCGCGGGACAGGGAACGAATTCACCCCTCCACTTT. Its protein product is CASSAGQGTNSPLHF. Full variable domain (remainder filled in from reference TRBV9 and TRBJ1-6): DSGVTQTPKHLITATGQRVTLRCSPRSGDLSVYWYQQSLDQGLQFLIQYYNGEERAKGNILERFSAQQFPDLHSELNLSSLELGDSALYFCASSAGQGTNSPLHFGNGTRLTVT.

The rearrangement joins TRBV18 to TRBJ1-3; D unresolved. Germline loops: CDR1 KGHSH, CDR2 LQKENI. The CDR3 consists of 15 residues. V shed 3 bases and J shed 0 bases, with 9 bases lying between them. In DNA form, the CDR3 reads TGTGCCAGCTCACCCACAGTCCTCTCTGGAAACACCATATATTTT. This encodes CASSPTVLSGNTIYF.

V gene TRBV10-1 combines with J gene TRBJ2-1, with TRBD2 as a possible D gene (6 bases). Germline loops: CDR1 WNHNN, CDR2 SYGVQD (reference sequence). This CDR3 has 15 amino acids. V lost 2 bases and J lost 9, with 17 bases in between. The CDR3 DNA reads TGCGCCAGCAGTGAGAGGGTCCGGACCGGGGGTGAGCAGTTCTTC. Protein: CASSERVRTGGEQFF.

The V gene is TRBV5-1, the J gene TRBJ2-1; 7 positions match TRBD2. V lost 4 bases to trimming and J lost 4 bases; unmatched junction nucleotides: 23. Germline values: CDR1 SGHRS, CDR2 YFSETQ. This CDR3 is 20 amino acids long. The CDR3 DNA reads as TGCGCCAGCAGCCGCAATCCCCTCTCCGCGGGAGACTCAGCTTACAATGAGCAGTTCTTC. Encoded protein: CASSRNPLSAGDSAYNEQFF.

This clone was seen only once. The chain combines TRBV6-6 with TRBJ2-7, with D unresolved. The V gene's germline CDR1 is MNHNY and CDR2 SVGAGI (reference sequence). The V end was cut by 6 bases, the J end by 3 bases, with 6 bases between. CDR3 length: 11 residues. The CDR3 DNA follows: TGTGCCAGCAGCCCCAACTACGAGCAGTACTTC. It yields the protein CASSPNYEQYF.

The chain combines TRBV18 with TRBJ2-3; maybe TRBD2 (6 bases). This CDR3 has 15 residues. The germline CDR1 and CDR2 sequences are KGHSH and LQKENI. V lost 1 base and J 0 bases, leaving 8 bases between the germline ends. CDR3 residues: CASSPLSGSTDTQYF. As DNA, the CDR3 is TGTGCCAGCTCACCACTTAGCGGAAGCACAGATACGCAGTATTTT.

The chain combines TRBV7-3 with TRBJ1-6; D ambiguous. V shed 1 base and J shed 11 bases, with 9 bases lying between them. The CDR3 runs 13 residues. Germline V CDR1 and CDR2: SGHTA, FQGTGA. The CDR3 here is CASSLSQSTPLHF. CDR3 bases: TGTGCCAGCAGCTTAAGTCAGTCGACACCCCTCCACTTT.

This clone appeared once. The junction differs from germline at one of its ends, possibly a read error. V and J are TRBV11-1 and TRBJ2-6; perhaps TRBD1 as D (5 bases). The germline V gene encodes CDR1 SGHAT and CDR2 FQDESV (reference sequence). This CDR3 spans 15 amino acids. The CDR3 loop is CASSSQVSEANGLTF. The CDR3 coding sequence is TGTGCCAGCAGTTCACAGGTCTCTGAGGCCAACGGCCTGACTTTC.

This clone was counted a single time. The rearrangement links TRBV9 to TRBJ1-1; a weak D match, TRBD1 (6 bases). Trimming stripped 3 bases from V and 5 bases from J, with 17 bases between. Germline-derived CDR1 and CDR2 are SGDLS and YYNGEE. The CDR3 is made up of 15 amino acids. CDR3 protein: CASSGFRGGGTEAFF. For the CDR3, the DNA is TGTGCCAGCAGCGGTTTCCGAGGGGGTGGGACTGAAGCTTTCTTT.

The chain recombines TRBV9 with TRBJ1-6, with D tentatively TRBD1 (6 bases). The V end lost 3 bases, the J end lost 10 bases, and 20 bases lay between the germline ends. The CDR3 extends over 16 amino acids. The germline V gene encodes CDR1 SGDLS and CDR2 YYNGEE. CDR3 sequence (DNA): TGTGCCAGCAGCGGACGAGAACAGGGTAGGGGCTCACCCCTCCACTTT. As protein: CASSGREQGRGSPLHF.

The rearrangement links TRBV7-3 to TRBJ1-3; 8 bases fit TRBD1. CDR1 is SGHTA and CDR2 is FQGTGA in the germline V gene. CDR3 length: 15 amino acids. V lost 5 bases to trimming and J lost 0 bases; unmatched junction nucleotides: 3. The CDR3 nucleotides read TGTGCCAGCAGCAATACAGGGGGCTCTGGAAACACCATATATTTT. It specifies CASSNTGGSGNTIYF.

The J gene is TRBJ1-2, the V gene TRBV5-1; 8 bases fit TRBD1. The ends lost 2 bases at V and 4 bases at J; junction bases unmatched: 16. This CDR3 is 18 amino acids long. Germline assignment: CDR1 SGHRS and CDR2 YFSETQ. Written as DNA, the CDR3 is TGCGCCAGCAGCTTACACGGACAGGGTCCCTTTTTCGTCTATGGCTACACCTTC. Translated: CASSLHGQGPFFVYGYTF.

CDR3 protein: CASSLRQGGEQFF. CDR3 coding DNA: TGCGCCAGCAGCTTACGACAGGGAGGTGAGCAGTTCTTC. The chain uses TRBV4-1 and TRBJ2-1; the D gene is possibly TRBD1 (7 bases). The V end was cut by 5 bases, the J end by 9 bases, with 14 bases between. CDR1 MGHRA and CDR2 YSYEKL come from the germline V gene. CDR3 length equals 13 residues.

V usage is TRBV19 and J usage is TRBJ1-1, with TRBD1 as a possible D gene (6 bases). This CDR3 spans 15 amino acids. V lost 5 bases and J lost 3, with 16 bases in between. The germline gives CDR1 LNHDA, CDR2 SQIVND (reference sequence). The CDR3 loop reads CASSSLGAVDTEAFF. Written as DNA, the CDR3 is TGTGCCAGTAGTTCGTTGGGGGCCGTGGACACTGAAGCTTTCTTT. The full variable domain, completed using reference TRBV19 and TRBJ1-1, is DGGITQSPKYLFRKEGQNVTLSCEQNLNHDAMYWYRQDPGQGLRLIYYSQIVNDFQKGDIAEGYSVSREKKESFPLTVTSAQKNPTAFYLCASSSLGAVDTEAFFGQGTRLTVV.

CDR3 loop: CASSVGGGQDSNQPQHF. For the CDR3, the DNA is TGTGCCAGCAGCGTGGGGGGGGGACAGGATAGCAATCAGCCCCAGCATTTT. The J gene is TRBJ1-5, the V gene TRBV9, with 8 bases identical to TRBD1. Germline loops: CDR1 SGDLS, CDR2 YYNGEE. The trim removed 2 bases at V and 0 bases at J, leaving 7 bases unmatched. The CDR3 extends over 17 amino acids.

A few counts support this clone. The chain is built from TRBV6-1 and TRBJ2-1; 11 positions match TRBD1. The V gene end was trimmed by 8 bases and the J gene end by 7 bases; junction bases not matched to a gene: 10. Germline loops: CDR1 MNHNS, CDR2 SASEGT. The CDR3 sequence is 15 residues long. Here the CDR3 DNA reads TGTGCCAGCCAACCCCCGGGACAGGGGGTGAATGAGCAGTTCTTC. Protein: CASQPPGQGVNEQFF.

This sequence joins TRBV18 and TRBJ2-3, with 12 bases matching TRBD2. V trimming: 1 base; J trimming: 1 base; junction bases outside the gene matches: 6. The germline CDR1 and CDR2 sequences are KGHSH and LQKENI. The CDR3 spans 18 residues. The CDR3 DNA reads TGTGCCAGCTCACCACTCCCTAGCGGGAGGGCCGGCACAGATACGCAGTATTTT. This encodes CASSPLPSGRAGTDTQYF. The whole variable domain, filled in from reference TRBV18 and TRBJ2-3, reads NAGVMQNPRHLVRRRGQEARLRCSPMKGHSHVYWYRQLPEEGLKFMVYLQKENIIDESGMPKERFSAEFPKEGPSILRIQQVVRGDSAAYFCASSPLPSGRAGTDTQYFGPGTRLTVL.